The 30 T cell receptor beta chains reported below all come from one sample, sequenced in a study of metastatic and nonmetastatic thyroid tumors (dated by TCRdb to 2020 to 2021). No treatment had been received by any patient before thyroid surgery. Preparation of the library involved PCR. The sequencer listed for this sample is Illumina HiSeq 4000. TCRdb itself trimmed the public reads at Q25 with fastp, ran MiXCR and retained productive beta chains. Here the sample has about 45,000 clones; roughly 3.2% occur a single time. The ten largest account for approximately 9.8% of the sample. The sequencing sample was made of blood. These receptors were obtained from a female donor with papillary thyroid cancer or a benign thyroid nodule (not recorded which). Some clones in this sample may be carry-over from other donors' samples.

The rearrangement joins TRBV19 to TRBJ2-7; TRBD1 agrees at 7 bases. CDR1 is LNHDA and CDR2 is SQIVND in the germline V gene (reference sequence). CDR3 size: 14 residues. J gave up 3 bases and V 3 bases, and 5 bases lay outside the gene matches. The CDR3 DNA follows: TGTGCCAGTAGTATTCAGGGGGTGGACTACGAGCAGTACTTC. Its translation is CASSIQGVDYEQYF.

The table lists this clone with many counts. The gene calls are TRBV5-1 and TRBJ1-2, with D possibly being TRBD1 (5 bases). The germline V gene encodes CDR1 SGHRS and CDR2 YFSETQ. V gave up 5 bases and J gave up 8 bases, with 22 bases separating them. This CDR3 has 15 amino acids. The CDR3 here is CASRPQDGGAGGYTF. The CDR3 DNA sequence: TGCGCCAGCAGGCCCCAGGATGGAGGGGCGGGGGGCTACACCTTC.

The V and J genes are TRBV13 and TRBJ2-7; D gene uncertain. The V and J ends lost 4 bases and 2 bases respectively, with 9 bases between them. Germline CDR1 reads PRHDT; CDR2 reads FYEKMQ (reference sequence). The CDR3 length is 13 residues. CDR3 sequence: CASSYVVAYEQYF. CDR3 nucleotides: TGTGCCAGCAGCTATGTGGTGGCCTACGAGCAGTACTTC.

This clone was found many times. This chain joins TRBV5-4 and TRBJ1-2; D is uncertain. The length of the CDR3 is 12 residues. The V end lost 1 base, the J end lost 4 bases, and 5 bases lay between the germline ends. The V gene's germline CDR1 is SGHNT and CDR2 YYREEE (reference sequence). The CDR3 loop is CASSLNPYGYTF. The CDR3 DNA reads TGTGCCAGCAGCTTGAACCCCTATGGCTACACCTTC.

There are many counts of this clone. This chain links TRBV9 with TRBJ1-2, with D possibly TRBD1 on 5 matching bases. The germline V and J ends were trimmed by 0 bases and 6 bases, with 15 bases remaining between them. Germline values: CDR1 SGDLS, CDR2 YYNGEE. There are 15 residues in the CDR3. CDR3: CASSVAPQGGDGYTF. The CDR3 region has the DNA TGTGCCAGCAGCGTAGCCCCCCAGGGTGGCGATGGCTACACCTTC.

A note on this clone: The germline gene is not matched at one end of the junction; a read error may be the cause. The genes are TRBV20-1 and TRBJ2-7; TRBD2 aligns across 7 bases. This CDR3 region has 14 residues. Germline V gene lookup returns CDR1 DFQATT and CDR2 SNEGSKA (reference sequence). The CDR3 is CSARDPVRDYEQYF. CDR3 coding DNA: TGCAGTGCTAGAGACCCGGTGCGGGACTACGAGCAGTACTTT.

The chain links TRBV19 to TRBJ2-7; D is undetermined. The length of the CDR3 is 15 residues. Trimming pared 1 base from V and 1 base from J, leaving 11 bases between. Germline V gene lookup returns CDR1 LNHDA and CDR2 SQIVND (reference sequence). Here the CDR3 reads CASSIGDGFSYEQYF. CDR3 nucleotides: TGTGCCAGTAGTATAGGTGACGGATTTTCCTACGAGCAGTACTTC.

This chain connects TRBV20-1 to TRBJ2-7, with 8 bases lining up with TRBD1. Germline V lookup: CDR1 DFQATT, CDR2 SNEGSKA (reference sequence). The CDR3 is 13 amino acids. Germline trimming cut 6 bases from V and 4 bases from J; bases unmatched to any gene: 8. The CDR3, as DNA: TGCAGTGCGGCGACGGGACAGGTTTACGAGCAGTACTTC. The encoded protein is CSAATGQVYEQYF.

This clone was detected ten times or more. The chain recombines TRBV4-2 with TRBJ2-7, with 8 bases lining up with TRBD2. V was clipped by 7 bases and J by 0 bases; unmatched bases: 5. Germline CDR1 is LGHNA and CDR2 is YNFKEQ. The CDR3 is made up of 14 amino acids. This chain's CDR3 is CASTLSGSSYEQYF. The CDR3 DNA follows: TGTGCCAGCACCCTAAGCGGGAGCTCCTACGAGCAGTACTTC.

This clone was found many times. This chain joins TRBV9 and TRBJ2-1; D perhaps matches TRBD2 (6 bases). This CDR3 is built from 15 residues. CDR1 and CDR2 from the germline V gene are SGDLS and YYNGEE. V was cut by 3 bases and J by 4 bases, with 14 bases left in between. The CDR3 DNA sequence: TGTGCCAGCAGCGGACTAGGACGCTCGTACAATGAGCAGTTCTTC. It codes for CASSGLGRSYNEQFF.

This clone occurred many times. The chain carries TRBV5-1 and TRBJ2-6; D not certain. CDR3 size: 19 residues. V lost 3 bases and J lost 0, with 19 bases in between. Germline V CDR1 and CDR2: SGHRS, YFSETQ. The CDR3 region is CASSWPTDSTRSGANVLTF. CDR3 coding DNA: TGCGCCAGCAGCTGGCCTACAGACTCCACCCGCTCTGGGGCCAACGTCCTGACTTTC.

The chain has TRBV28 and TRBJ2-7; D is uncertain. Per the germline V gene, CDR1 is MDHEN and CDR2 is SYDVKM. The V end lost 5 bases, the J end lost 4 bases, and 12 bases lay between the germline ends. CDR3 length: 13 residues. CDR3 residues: CASSATARYEQYF. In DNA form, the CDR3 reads TGTGCCAGCAGTGCTACAGCGAGATACGAGCAGTACTTC.

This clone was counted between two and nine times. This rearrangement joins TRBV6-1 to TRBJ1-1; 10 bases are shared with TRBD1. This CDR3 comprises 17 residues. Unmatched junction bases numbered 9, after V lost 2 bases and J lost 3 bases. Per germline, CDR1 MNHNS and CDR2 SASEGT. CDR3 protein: CASSEWTGGSRYTEAFF. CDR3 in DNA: TGTGCCAGCAGTGAATGGACAGGGGGTAGTCGGTACACTGAAGCTTTCTTT.

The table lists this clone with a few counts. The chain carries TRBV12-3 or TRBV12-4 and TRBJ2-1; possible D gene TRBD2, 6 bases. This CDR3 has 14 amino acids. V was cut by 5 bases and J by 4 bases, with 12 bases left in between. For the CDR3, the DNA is TGTGCCAGCAGTGAAAGCGGGCGGTACAATGAGCAGTTCTTC. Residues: CASSESGRYNEQFF.

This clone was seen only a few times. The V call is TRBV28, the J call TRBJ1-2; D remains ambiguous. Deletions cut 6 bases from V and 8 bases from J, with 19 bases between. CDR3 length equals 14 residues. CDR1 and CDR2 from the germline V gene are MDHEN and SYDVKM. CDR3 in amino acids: CASRALAGKGGYTF. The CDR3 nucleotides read TGTGCCAGCAGGGCCTTAGCGGGCAAAGGGGGCTACACCTTC.

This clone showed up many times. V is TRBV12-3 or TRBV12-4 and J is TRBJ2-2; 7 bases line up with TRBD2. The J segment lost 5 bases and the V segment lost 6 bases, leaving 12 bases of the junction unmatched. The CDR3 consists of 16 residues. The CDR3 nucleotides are TGTGCCAGCAGAGCTAGACTTAGCGGGCATACCGGGGAGCTGTTTTTT. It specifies CASRARLSGHTGELFF.

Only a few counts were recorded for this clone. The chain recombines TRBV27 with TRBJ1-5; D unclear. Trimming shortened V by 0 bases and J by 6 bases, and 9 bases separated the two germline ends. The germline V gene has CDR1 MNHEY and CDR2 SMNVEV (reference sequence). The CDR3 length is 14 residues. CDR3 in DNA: TGTGCCAGCAGTTTATCGGCGGGGATTCAGCCCCAGCATTTT. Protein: CASSLSAGIQPQHF.

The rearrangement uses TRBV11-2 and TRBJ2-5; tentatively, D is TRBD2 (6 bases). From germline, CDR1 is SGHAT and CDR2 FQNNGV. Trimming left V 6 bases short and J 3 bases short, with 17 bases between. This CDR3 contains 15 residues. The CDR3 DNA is TGTGCCAGCAGTAGACGGCGGGGCTCGAAAGAGACCCAGTACTTC. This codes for CASSRRRGSKETQYF.

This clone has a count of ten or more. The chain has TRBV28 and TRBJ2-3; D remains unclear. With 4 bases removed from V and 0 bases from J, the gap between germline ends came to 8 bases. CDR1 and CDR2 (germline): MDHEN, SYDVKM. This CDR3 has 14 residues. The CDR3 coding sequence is TGTGCCAGCAGTTCACAGACTAGCACAGATACGCAGTATTTT. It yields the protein CASSSQTSTDTQYF.

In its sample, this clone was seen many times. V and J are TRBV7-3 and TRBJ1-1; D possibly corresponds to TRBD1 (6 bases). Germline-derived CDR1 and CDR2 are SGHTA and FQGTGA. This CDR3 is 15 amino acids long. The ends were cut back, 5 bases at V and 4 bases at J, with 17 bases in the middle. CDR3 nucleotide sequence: TGTGCCAGCAGCCCCGGACAGTTTCGGTCCACTGAAGCTTTCTTT. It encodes CASSPGQFRSTEAFF.

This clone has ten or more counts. CDR3 nucleotide sequence: TGTGCCAGCAGCTTAAGTCTGAAGGTCAATGAGCAGTTCTTC. Encoded protein: CASSLSLKVNEQFF. V is TRBV7-8 and J is TRBJ2-1; no firm D call. The CDR3 spans 14 residues. Per the germline V gene, CDR1 is SGHVS and CDR2 is FQNEAQ. Trimming cost V 2 bases and J 6 bases, with 11 bases left between them.

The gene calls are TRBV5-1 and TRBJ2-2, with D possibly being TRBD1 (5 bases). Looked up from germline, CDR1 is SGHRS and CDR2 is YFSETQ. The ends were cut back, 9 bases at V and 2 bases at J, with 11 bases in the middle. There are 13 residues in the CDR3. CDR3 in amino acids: CATRTSNTGELFF. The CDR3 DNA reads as TGCGCCACCAGGACATCCAACACCGGGGAGCTGTTTTTT.

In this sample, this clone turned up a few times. CDR3 coding DNA: TGTGCCAGCACCCCCGTCTCTAGCGGTGTTATTGAGCAGTTCTTC. This sequence encodes CASTPVSSGVIEQFF. The chain combines TRBV2 with TRBJ2-1; 7 nucleotides line up with TRBD2. Germline V gene data show CDR1 as SNHLY and CDR2 as FYNNEI. V lost 7 bases, J lost 9 bases, and 15 bases stayed unmatched. There are 15 residues in the CDR3.

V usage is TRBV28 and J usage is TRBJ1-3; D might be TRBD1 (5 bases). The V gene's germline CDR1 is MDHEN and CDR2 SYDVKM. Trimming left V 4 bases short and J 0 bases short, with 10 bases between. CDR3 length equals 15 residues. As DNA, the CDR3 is TGTGCCAGCAGTTCGGGACTGACCTCTGGAAACACCATATATTTT. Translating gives CASSSGLTSGNTIYF.

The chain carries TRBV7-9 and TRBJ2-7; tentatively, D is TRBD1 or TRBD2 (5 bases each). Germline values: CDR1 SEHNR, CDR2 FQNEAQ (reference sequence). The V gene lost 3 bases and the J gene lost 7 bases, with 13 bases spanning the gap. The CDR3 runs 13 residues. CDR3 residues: CASSFVGTGEQYF. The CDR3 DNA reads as TGTGCCAGCAGCTTCGTCGGGACGGGTGAGCAGTACTTC.

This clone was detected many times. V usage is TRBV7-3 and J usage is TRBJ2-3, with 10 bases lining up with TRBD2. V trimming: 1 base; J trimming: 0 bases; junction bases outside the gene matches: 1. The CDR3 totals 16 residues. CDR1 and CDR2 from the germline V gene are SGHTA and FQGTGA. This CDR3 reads CASSLNSGGSTDTQYF. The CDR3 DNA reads TGTGCCAGCAGCTTAAATAGCGGGGGGAGCACAGATACGCAGTATTTT.

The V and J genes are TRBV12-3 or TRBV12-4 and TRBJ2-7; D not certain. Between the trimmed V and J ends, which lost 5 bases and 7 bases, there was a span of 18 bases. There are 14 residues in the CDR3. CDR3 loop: CASSVPGQIAEQYF. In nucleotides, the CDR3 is TGTGCCAGCAGTGTCCCGGGCCAAATCGCGGAGCAGTACTTC.

For the CDR3, the DNA is TGTGCCAGTAGTATAATGGGGGTCTCTGGAAACACCATATATTTT. Protein sequence: CASSIMGVSGNTIYF. The chain uses TRBV19 and TRBJ1-3; perhaps TRBD1 as D (5 bases). The CDR3 sequence is 15 residues long. Germline V gene data show CDR1 as LNHDA and CDR2 as SQIVND (reference sequence). Trimming removed 2 bases from V and 0 bases from J, with 8 bases in between.

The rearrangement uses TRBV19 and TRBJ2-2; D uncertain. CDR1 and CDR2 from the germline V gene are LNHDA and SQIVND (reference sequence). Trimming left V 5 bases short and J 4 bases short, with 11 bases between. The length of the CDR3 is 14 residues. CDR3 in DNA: TGTGCCAGTAGTCCCAAAGACATCACCGGGGAGCTGTTTTTT. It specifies CASSPKDITGELFF.

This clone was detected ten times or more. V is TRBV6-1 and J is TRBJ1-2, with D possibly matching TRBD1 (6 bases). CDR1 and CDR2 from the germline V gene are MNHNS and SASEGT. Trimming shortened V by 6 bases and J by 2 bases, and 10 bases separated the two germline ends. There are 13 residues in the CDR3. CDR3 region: CASRLDRNYGYTF. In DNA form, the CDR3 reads TGTGCCAGCAGGCTGGACAGAAACTATGGCTACACCTTC.